This passage covers 28 T cell receptor beta chains from one sample sequenced in a study of blood T cell repertoires in COVID-19. Clones were sequenced by immunoSEQ multiplex PCR, and TCRdb holds only the in-frame ones, with some missing. The sample records 300,000 to 450,000 clones, 88% being singletons. Source material: PBMCs or T cells enriched from blood (not recorded which). These receptors were taken from a woman aged 25 to 39 who had been exposed to COVID-19.

This rearrangement joins TRBV7-9 to TRBJ2-7; D gene ambiguous. This CDR3 is 12 amino acids long. V lost 5 bases, J lost 1 base, and 6 bases lay in between. The germline V gene has CDR1 SEHNR and CDR2 FQNEAQ (reference sequence). CDR3 loop: CASSPISYEQYF. The CDR3 DNA reads TGTGCCAGCAGCCCTATTTCCTACGAGCAGTACTTC. The whole variable domain, filled in from reference TRBV7-9 and TRBJ2-7, reads DTGVSQNPRHKITKRGQNVTFRCDPISEHNRLYWYRQTLGQGPEFLTYFQNEAQLEKSRLLSDRFSAERPKGSFSTLEIQRTEQGDSAMYLCASSPISYEQYFGPGTRLTVT.

The CDR3 region is CASSTTGGGSPLHF. The CDR3, as DNA: TGTGCCAGTAGTACGACAGGGGGGGGTTCACCCCTCCACTTT. The V gene is TRBV19, the J gene TRBJ1-6; 9 positions match TRBD1. Germline trimming cut 4 bases from V and 9 bases from J; bases unmatched to any gene: 4. The CDR3 sequence is 14 residues long. Germline values: CDR1 LNHDA, CDR2 SQIVND (reference sequence). The full variable domain, with the rest looked up from reference TRBV19 and TRBJ1-6, is DGGITQSPKYLFRKEGQNVTLSCEQNLNHDAMYWYRQDPGQGLRLIYYSQIVNDFQKGDIAEGYSVSREKKESFPLTVTSAQKNPTAFYLCASSTTGGGSPLHFGNGTRLTVT.

The gene calls are TRBV6-5 and TRBJ1-2, with D possibly being TRBD1 (6 bases). CDR1 is MNHEY and CDR2 is SVGAGI in the germline V gene. Between the trimmed V and J ends, which lost 4 bases and 6 bases, there was a span of 21 bases. The CDR3 spans 16 residues. CDR3 in DNA: TGTGCCAGCAGTTCGACAGGATTCGCCCAACTCGATGGCTACACCTTC. Translating gives CASSSTGFAQLDGYTF.

This clone occurred once. J is TRBJ1-2 and V is TRBV11-2, with TRBD1 matching 8 bases. Germline CDR1 is SGHAT and CDR2 is FQNNGV. CDR3 length: 15 residues. Unmatched junction bases numbered 5, after V lost 1 base and J lost 4 bases. The CDR3 DNA reads as TGTGCCAGCAGCTTAGGACAGGGGAGCTCCTATGGCTACACCTTC. Residues: CASSLGQGSSYGYTF.

This clone was seen a handful of times. The gene calls are TRBV5-6 and TRBJ1-4; TRBD1 matches 7 bases. J was trimmed by 8 bases and V by 4 bases; bases with no gene match: 8. The CDR3 covers 14 residues. Germline assignment: CDR1 SGHDT and CDR2 YYEEEE. The CDR3 is CASSDTGAVEKLFF. The CDR3 DNA follows: TGTGCCAGCAGCGACACAGGGGCTGTAGAAAAACTGTTTTTT.

This clone was found once. The rearrangement links TRBV5-6 to TRBJ1-5; D not resolved. Germline values: CDR1 SGHDT, CDR2 YYEEEE. V lost 2 bases and J 0 bases, leaving 9 bases between the germline ends. The CDR3 has 15 amino acids. The CDR3 is CASSFRRDSNQPQHF. In DNA form, the CDR3 reads TGTGCCAGCAGCTTTCGACGGGATAGCAATCAGCCCCAGCATTTT.

This clone was observed a handful of times. The chain combines TRBV2 with TRBJ2-3; TRBD1 aligns across 7 bases. Germline assignment: CDR1 SNHLY and CDR2 FYNNEI. V lost 6 bases to trimming and J lost 5 bases; unmatched junction nucleotides: 5. This CDR3 region has 13 residues. The CDR3 spells CASRTGSKDTQYF. For the CDR3, the DNA is TGTGCCAGCAGGACAGGGTCTAAAGATACGCAGTATTTT.

This clone was seen a handful of times. The chain joins TRBV19 to TRBJ2-7; D is possibly TRBD1 (5 bases). Looked up from germline, CDR1 is LNHDA and CDR2 is SQIVND (reference sequence). The CDR3 spans 13 residues. The ends were cut back, 4 bases at V and 0 bases at J, with 7 bases in the middle. CDR3 coding DNA: TGTGCCAGTAGTAGGACACTCTCCTACGAGCAGTACTTC. Translated, it gives CASSRTLSYEQYF.

The J gene is TRBJ1-2, the V gene TRBV24-1, with D tentatively TRBD1 (5 bases). Trimming removed 4 bases from V and 2 bases from J, with 13 bases in between. The CDR3 contains 15 residues. Germline loops: CDR1 KGHDR, CDR2 SFDVKD. CDR3 DNA sequence: TGTGCCACCAGTGACGGGGGAGGATGGAACTATGGCTACACCTTC. Amino acid sequence: CATSDGGGWNYGYTF.

This clone has only a few counts. The chain joins TRBV5-1 to TRBJ1-1; D is uncertain. Deletions cut 0 bases from V and 2 bases from J, with 8 bases between. CDR1 is SGHRS, CDR2 YFSETQ, per germline. The CDR3 covers 14 residues. Here the CDR3 reads CASSLAGTNTEAFF. CDR3 sequence (DNA): TGCGCCAGCAGCTTGGCAGGTACCAACACTGAAGCTTTCTTT.

This chain uses TRBV6-2 or TRBV6-3 with TRBJ2-7, with D tentatively TRBD2 (6 bases). The CDR3 sequence is 17 residues long. The germline V gene has CDR1 MNHEY and CDR2 SVGEGT. Trimming cost V 3 bases and J 1 base, with 19 bases left between them. The CDR3 sequence is CASSYYPPGGNSYEQYF. CDR3 bases: TGTGCCAGCAGTTATTACCCTCCTGGCGGGAATTCCTACGAGCAGTACTTC.

The J gene is TRBJ2-1, the V gene TRBV19, with 10 bases lining up with TRBD2. CDR3 length: 16 residues. Germline values: CDR1 LNHDA, CDR2 SQIVND (reference sequence). J was trimmed by 8 bases and V by 0 bases; bases with no gene match: 7. CDR3 amino acids: CASSIDRLAGEHEQFF. CDR3 in DNA: TGTGCCAGTAGTATAGATCGGCTAGCGGGAGAGCATGAGCAGTTCTTC.

DNA of the CDR3: TGTGCCAGCAGCCCTTATGGGACAGCGGGAAACATTCAGTACTTC. It yields the protein CASSPYGTAGNIQYF. The V and J genes are TRBV9 and TRBJ2-4; D may be TRBD1 (7 bases). The germline V gene encodes CDR1 SGDLS and CDR2 YYNGEE. The V gene lost 4 bases and the J gene lost 6 bases, with 17 bases spanning the gap. The CDR3 is 15 residues long.

The rearrangement links TRBV6-5 to TRBJ1-1; a possible D gene is TRBD1 (6 bases). The ends were cut back, 4 bases at V and 3 bases at J, with 9 bases in the middle. This CDR3 contains 13 residues. Germline CDR1 MNHEY, CDR2 SVGAGI. The CDR3 protein is CASSLGQHTEAFF. CDR3 sequence (DNA): TGTGCCAGCAGTTTAGGACAGCACACTGAAGCTTTCTTT.

The chain joins TRBV28 to TRBJ2-3; a possible D gene is TRBD1 (5 bases). The CDR3 sequence is 14 residues long. Per the germline V gene, CDR1 is MDHEN and CDR2 is SYDVKM. The ends were cut back, 6 bases at V and 6 bases at J, with 16 bases in the middle. In nucleotides, the CDR3 is TGTGCCAGCAGATCGTCCAGGGTGCTGGATACGCAGTATTTT. Translation gives CASRSSRVLDTQYF.

The rearrangement joins TRBV7-9 to TRBJ1-5, with D hard to call. Germline V gene lookup returns CDR1 SEHNR and CDR2 FQNEAQ (reference sequence). The CDR3 loop spans 15 amino acids. V lost 5 bases and J 4 bases, leaving 15 bases between the germline ends. The DNA for the CDR3 is TGTGCCAGCAGCAAAGACCGAGATCCTAATCAGCCCCAGCATTTT. Translated, it gives CASSKDRDPNQPQHF.

The chain combines TRBV9 with TRBJ1-2; D is possibly TRBD1 (5 bases). V lost 2 bases to trimming and J lost 0 bases, with 26 bases between them. CDR3 size: 20 residues. Germline lookup yields CDR1 SGDLS and CDR2 YYNGEE. The CDR3 nucleotides read TGTGCCAGCAGCGTTAGTTGGGGGGGAGGAGGGACCCCAGCTAACTATGGCTACACCTTC. This translates into CASSVSWGGGGTPANYGYTF.

This chain connects TRBV2 to TRBJ1-5; D is undetermined. CDR1 and CDR2 from the germline V gene are SNHLY and FYNNEI. V was trimmed by 6 bases and J by 0 bases, leaving 6 bases between them. The CDR3 is 13 amino acids. The CDR3, as DNA: TGTGCCAGCAGAGACAATAGCAATCAGCCCCAGCATTTT. Translation gives CASRDNSNQPQHF.

This clone was seen a few times. The chain carries TRBV19 and TRBJ1-2; D is unclear. CDR1 is LNHDA, CDR2 SQIVND, per germline (reference sequence). This CDR3 region has 12 residues. V was shortened by 0 bases and J by 4 bases, with 3 bases between the two germline ends. The CDR3 loop is CASSIDVYGYTF. The CDR3 nucleotides are TGTGCCAGTAGTATAGACGTCTATGGCTACACCTTC.

V is TRBV4-1 and J is TRBJ2-1; 7 nucleotides match TRBD2. V shed 3 bases, J shed 4 bases, and the junction held 12 bases outside the gene matches. Germline CDR1 is MGHRA and CDR2 is YSYEKL. This CDR3 has 17 residues. CDR3 region: CASSHQWRDYDYNEQFF. In DNA, the CDR3 is TGCGCCAGCAGCCACCAATGGCGGGACTATGATTACAATGAGCAGTTCTTC.

The genes are TRBV5-4 and TRBJ2-3, with D possibly TRBD2 on 5 matching bases. Trimming left V 3 bases short and J 0 bases short, with 8 bases between. This CDR3 spans 14 amino acids. The germline CDR1 and CDR2 sequences are SGHNT and YYREEE (reference sequence). The CDR3 region is CASSSGLSTDTQYF. CDR3 sequence (DNA): TGTGCCAGCAGCTCAGGACTTAGCACAGATACGCAGTATTTT.

This clone was detected only a few times. The chain links TRBV7-3 to TRBJ2-1; 10 nucleotides match TRBD2. Germline V lookup: CDR1 SGHTA, CDR2 FQGTGA. The CDR3 has 15 amino acids. J was trimmed by 6 bases and V by 6 bases; bases with no gene match: 8. The CDR3 bases are TGTGCCAGCAGTCTTCCGGGACTAGCGATCAATGAGCAGTTCTTC. This gives the protein CASSLPGLAINEQFF. The variable domain in full, with the rest retrieved from reference TRBV7-3 and TRBJ2-1, is GAGVSQTPSNKVTEKGKYVELRCDPISGHTALYWYRQSLGQGPEFLIYFQGTGAADDSGLPNDRFFAVRPEGSVSTLKIQRTERGDSAVYLCASSLPGLAINEQFFGPGTRLTVL.

The chain combines TRBV5-1 with TRBJ2-1; 8 bases align to TRBD2. Germline-derived CDR1 and CDR2 are SGHRS and YFSETQ. The V segment lost 4 bases and the J segment 6 bases; nucleotides outside the gene matches: 9. CDR3 length equals 15 residues. The CDR3 bases are TGCGCCAGCAGCCCAGCGGGAGAGGGGGGCAATGAGCAGTTCTTC. Protein sequence: CASSPAGEGGNEQFF. The full variable domain, rest sourced from reference TRBV5-1 and TRBJ2-1, is KAGVTQTPRYLIKTRGQQVTLSCSPISGHRSVSWYQQTPGQGLQFLFEYFSETQRNKGNFPGRFSGRQFSNSRSEMNVSTLELGDSALYLCASSPAGEGGNEQFFGPGTRLTVL.

The chain has TRBV5-1 and TRBJ2-7; 7 nucleotides align to TRBD1. CDR1 is SGHRS, CDR2 YFSETQ, per germline. V shed 0 bases and J 2 bases; nucleotides not matched to a gene: 2. The CDR3 totals 14 residues. The CDR3 DNA follows: TGCGCCAGCAGCTTGGAGACAGGGACCTACGAGCAGTACTTC. It yields the protein CASSLETGTYEQYF.

V usage is TRBV7-3 and J usage is TRBJ2-3, with TRBD1 matching 8 bases. This CDR3 is 15 amino acids long. The germline CDR1 and CDR2 sequences are SGHTA and FQGTGA. J gave up 4 bases and V 4 bases, and 7 bases lay outside the gene matches. The CDR3 is CASSSGGQGADTQYF. CDR3 nucleotide sequence: TGTGCCAGCAGCTCAGGGGGCCAGGGCGCAGATACGCAGTATTTT. Full variable domain (outside the CDR3, taken from reference TRBV7-3 and TRBJ2-3): GAGVSQTPSNKVTEKGKYVELRCDPISGHTALYWYRQSLGQGPEFLIYFQGTGAADDSGLPNDRFFAVRPEGSVSTLKIQRTERGDSAVYLCASSSGGQGADTQYFGPGTRLTVL.

This clone was recorded a few times. The V gene is TRBV28, the J gene TRBJ1-2; 9 bases are shared with TRBD1. The trim removed 7 bases at V and 4 bases at J, leaving 4 bases unmatched. CDR3 length: 13 amino acids. The V gene's germline CDR1 is MDHEN and CDR2 SYDVKM. Here the CDR3 DNA reads TGTGCCAGCAAAGGGGACAGGGTCTATGGCTACACCTTC. Translating it yields CASKGDRVYGYTF.

The V and J genes are TRBV18 and TRBJ1-1; D gene unclear. The CDR3 is made up of 15 amino acids. V dropped 1 base and J dropped 1 base, with 10 bases sitting between them. Germline V gene data show CDR1 as KGHSH and CDR2 as LQKENI. The DNA of the CDR3 is TGTGCCAGCTCACCACTCCCGCCGGGGAACACTGAAGCTTTCTTT. This translates into CASSPLPPGNTEAFF.

This chain connects TRBV11-3 to TRBJ2-1; D uncertain. CDR3 size: 12 residues. From germline, CDR1 is SGHNT and CDR2 YENEEA. V was trimmed by 1 base and J by 5 bases, leaving 3 bases between them. As DNA, the CDR3 is TGTGCCAGCAGCTTAGTCGACAATGAGCAGTTCTTC. Protein sequence: CASSLVDNEQFF.